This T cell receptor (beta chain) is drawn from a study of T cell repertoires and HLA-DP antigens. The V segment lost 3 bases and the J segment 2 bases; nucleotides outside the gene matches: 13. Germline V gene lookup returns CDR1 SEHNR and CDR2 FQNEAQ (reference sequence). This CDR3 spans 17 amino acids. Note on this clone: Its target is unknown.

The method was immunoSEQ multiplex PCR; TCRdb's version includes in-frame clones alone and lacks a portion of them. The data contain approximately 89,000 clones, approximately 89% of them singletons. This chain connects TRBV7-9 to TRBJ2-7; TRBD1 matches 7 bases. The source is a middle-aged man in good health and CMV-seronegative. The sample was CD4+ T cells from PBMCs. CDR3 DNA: TGTGCCAGCAGCTTCCATGTACGTGTTACAGGGGCCTACGAGCAGTACTTC. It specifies CASSFHVRVTGAYEQYF.